This T cell receptor beta chain was captured by sequencing in a study of post-analysis software for immune sequencing data. General study findings and limits: When patients were compared with controls, four to six TRBV segments were more frequent, TRBV5-6, TRBV5-1 and TRBV20-1 among them. The normalized Chao1 diversity of multiple sclerosis patients was significantly lower than that of controls. Under the F measure, samples that were prepared in one batch clustered strongly together.

TCR beta cDNA libraries had unique molecular identifiers. Around 500,000 cDNA molecules came from roughly 0.93 to 9.6 million T cells. TCRdb redid the calling of the PCR reads with MiXCR, one entry per CDR3 protein. The data show 750,000 to 950,000 distinct CDR3 sequences, roughly half seen once. Germline CDR1 reads SQVTM; CDR2 reads ANQGSEA. This CDR3 comprises 14 residues. The V end lost 0 bases, the J end lost 2 bases, and 11 bases lay between the germline ends. Of note for this clonotype: Its antigen is still unknown.

Sequencing was performed on blood. This TCR derives from a girl aged 10 to 17 with multiple sclerosis. The chain couples TRBV29-1 to TRBJ2-7; D tentatively reads TRBD1 or TRBD2 (5 bases each). This chain's CDR3 is CSVEEGTDTYEQYF. The CDR3 DNA follows: TGCAGCGTTGAAGAGGGGACGGACACCTACGAGCAGTACTTC.